These T cell receptor beta chains were read from a single sample in a study of cytomegalovirus exposure and HLA in healthy donors. The assay was immunoSEQ multiplex PCR, and TCRdb's table has in-frame clones only and misses some. Of some 76,000 clones detected, just over 70% appear once; the ten largest clones hold approximately 4.4%. The sequenced sample was PBMCs. The source of these receptors is a man aged 60-69 years in good health and CMV-seropositive. The CDR3 runs from the conserved cysteine through the conserved F or W. Each record gives: V gene, D gene, J gene, clone size, CDR3 protein, CDR3 DNA. A D gene is named only where the DNA matches it firmly. Rows may omit the clone size; those that give it use once, few, many or a size class.

>TRBV19|TRBD1|TRBJ2-1|.
CASSIGLGTGRYEQFF
TGTGCCAGTAGTATAGGTCTCGGGACAGGCCGCTATGAGCAGTTCTTC
>TRBV27|.|TRBJ1-1|few
CASSLSAQGNTEAFF
TGTGCCAGCAGTTTATCGGCGCAGGGGAACACTGAAGCTTTCTTT
>TRBV30|.|TRBJ2-5|.
CAWCRGSKGETQYF
TGTGCCTGGTGTCGAGGGAGTAAAGGAGAGACCCAGTACTTC
>TRBV7-6|TRBD1|TRBJ2-2|.
CASSLSGPGRGLNTGELFF
TGTGCCAGCAGCTTATCTGGGCCGGGCAGGGGGCTGAACACCGGGGAGCTGTTTTTT
>TRBV7-2|TRBD1|TRBJ2-7|.
CASSLQGAVYEQYF
TGTGCCAGCAGCTTACAGGGGGCCGTATACGAGCAGTACTTC
>TRBV7-9|TRBD2|TRBJ2-6|.
CSSSSGTSGRNGANVLTF
TGTTCCAGCAGCTCCGGGACTAGCGGGAGAAATGGGGCCAACGTCCTGACTTTC
>TRBV5-1|.|TRBJ1-1|few
CASSLAPELNTEAFF
TGCGCCAGCAGCTTGGCTCCAGAACTGAACACTGAAGCTTTCTTT
>TRBV4-1|TRBD2|TRBJ2-7|.
CASSQAGGLTYEQYF
TGCGCCAGCAGCCAAGCCGGGGGGTTAACCTACGAGCAGTACTTC
>TRBV14|TRBD1|TRBJ1-1|.
CASSPGGTEAFF
TGTGCCAGCAGCCCAGGGGGAACTGAAGCTTTCTTT
>TRBV11-2|TRBD2|TRBJ2-1|.
CASSLAGGGGAPFGQFF
TGTGCCAGCAGCTTAGCCGGGGGGGGAGGGGCCCCCTTTGGGCAGTTCTTC
>TRBV28|.|TRBJ1-4|few
CASSLGKWATNEKLFF
TGTGCCAGCAGTTTAGGAAAGTGGGCGACTAATGAAAAACTGTTTTTT
>TRBV14|.|TRBJ2-7|.
CASSQALGGLGYEQYF
TGTGCCAGCAGCCAAGCCCTGGGGGGACTTGGCTACGAGCAGTACTTC
>TRBV19|TRBD2|TRBJ2-1|.
CASKTSGGREQFF
TGTGCCAGTAAGACTAGCGGGGGGAGGGAGCAGTTCTTC
>TRBV6-6|.|TRBJ1-2|.
CASSSSYGYTF
TGTGCCAGCAGTTCCAGCTATGGCTACACCTTC
>TRBV7-9|.|TRBJ1-2|once
CASSLRTQANYGYTF
TGTGCCAGCAGCCTCCGAACCCAGGCTAACTATGGCTACACCTTC
>TRBV6-6|TRBD1|TRBJ2-7|once
CASSPGQGADYEQYF
TGTGCCAGCAGTCCCGGACAGGGGGCGGACTACGAGCAGTACTTC
>TRBV6-1|TRBD1|TRBJ1-4|.
CASSTPRGENEKLFF
TGTGCCAGCAGCACCCCCAGGGGGGAAAATGAAAAACTGTTTTTT
>TRBV9|TRBD2|TRBJ2-5|.
CASSVRGNQETQYF
TGTGCCAGCAGCGTGCGGGGGAACCAAGAGACCCAGTACTTC
>TRBV7-9|TRBD1|TRBJ2-5|.
CASSSDRGETQYF
TGTGCCAGCAGCTCGGACAGGGGAGAGACCCAGTACTTC
>TRBV11-2|.|TRBJ2-3|.
CASSPSKGEQADTQYF
TGTGCCAGCAGCCCTAGTAAGGGGGAGCAGGCAGATACGCAGTATTTT
>TRBV5-4|.|TRBJ2-2|.
CASSLTFSGELFF
TGTGCCAGCAGCTTGACATTTTCCGGGGAGCTGTTTTTT
>TRBV5-8|.|TRBJ1-6|.
CASSLGQTSSSPLHF
TGTGCCAGCAGCTTGGGACAGACCTCCTCCTCACCCCTCCACTTT
>TRBV6-5|TRBD2|TRBJ2-1|once
CASRLAGGSYNEQFF
TGTGCCAGCAGGCTAGCGGGAGGGAGCTACAATGAGCAGTTCTTC
>TRBV11-3|.|TRBJ2-2|.
CASSLRPGGTGELFF
TGTGCCAGCAGCCTCAGACCCGGAGGCACCGGGGAGCTGTTTTTT
>TRBV6-6|.|TRBJ2-1|.
CASSYGGDEQFF
TGTGCCAGCAGTTACGGAGGGGATGAGCAGTTCTTC
>TRBV28|TRBD1|TRBJ1-2|.
CASSVGQVDGYTF
TGTGCCAGCAGTGTCGGACAGGTGGATGGCTACACCTTC
>TRBV29-1|.|TRBJ2-7|few
CSVGTDVEYF
TGCAGCGTTGGTACAGATGTGGAGTACTTC
>TRBV21-1|.|TRBJ2-3|.
CASSKGHGSPDTQYF
TGTGCCAGCAGCAAAGGACACGGCTCGCCAGATACGCAGTATTTT
>TRBV7-2|.|TRBJ2-5|.
CASSLVVGQRAAQYF
TGTGCCAGCAGCTTAGTGGTTGGACAGCGAGCTGCCCAGTACTTC
>TRBV4-1|.|TRBJ2-3|.
CASSPPGWDTQYF
TGCGCCAGCAGCCCCCCCGGTTGGGATACGCAGTATTTT
>TRBV10-3|TRBD2|TRBJ2-1|few
CAISGASGGASGEQFF
TGTGCCATCAGTGGCGCTAGCGGGGGGGCCTCGGGTGAGCAGTTCTTC
>TRBV5-1|TRBD1|TRBJ1-1|.
CASSLDTGGATEAFF
TGCGCCAGCAGCTTGGACACAGGGGGCGCGACTGAAGCTTTCTTT
>TRBV5-5|TRBD1|TRBJ2-7|.
CASSLETGGWYEQYF
TGTGCCAGCAGCTTGGAGACAGGGGGCTGGTACGAGCAGTACTTC
>TRBV10-3|.|TRBJ1-1|.
CAIKGQQGTEAFF
TGTGCCATCAAGGGCCAACAGGGCACTGAAGCTTTCTTT
>TRBV11-3|.|TRBJ2-5|.
CASSFRGVETQYF
TGTGCCAGCAGCTTCCGCGGGGTGGAGACCCAGTACTTC
>TRBV7-2|TRBD2|TRBJ2-3|.
CASSPGGPSTDTQYF
TGTGCCAGCAGCCCGGGGGGTCCTAGCACAGATACGCAGTATTTT
>TRBV2|TRBD1|TRBJ2-2|.
CASKTGAAGELFF
TGTGCCAGCAAGACAGGGGCGGCCGGGGAGCTGTTTTTT
>TRBV4-1|.|TRBJ2-6|.
CASSSGANVLTF
TGCGCCAGCAGTAGCGGGGCCAACGTCCTGACTTTC
>TRBV2|.|TRBJ1-2|.
CASSRTEPFNYGYTF
TGTGCCAGCAGTCGGACTGAACCCTTTAACTATGGCTACACCTTC
>TRBV7-8|.|TRBJ1-3|.
CASSPERPLYSF
TGTGCCAGCAGCCCGGAACGTCCGTTGTACAGTTTT
>TRBV27|.|TRBJ1-5|.
CASSSLGGAQHF
TGTGCCAGCAGTTCGCTAGGGGGGGCCCAGCATTTT
>TRBV6-1|TRBD1|TRBJ2-3|.
CASSDRGWNTQYF
TGTGCCAGCAGTGACAGGGGGTGGAATACGCAGTATTTT
>TRBV5-1|.|TRBJ2-2|.
CASSWAGTTGELFF
TGCGCCAGCAGCTGGGCGGGAACCACCGGGGAGCTGTTTTTT
>TRBV6-5|.|TRBJ1-2|.
CASSYRLGQTIYGYTF
TGTGCCAGCAGTTACCGTTTAGGGCAGACTATCTATGGCTACACCTTC
>TRBV5-1|TRBD2|TRBJ2-1|few
CASSFDSGSSYNEQFF
TGCGCCAGCAGCTTTGATAGCGGGAGCTCCTACAATGAGCAGTTCTTC
>TRBV29-1|TRBD1|TRBJ1-1|.
CSVGETGGSAFF
TGCAGCGTTGGTGAGACAGGGGGATCGGCTTTCTTT
>TRBV4-1|TRBD1|TRBJ2-3|.
CASSQVGQGALDTQYF
TGCGCCAGCAGCCAAGTTGGACAGGGGGCTTTGGATACGCAGTATTTT
>TRBV30|.|TRBJ2-7|.
CAGGDSHYEQYF
TGTGCCGGAGGGGACAGCCATTACGAGCAGTACTTC
>TRBV4-1|.|TRBJ1-1|.
CASSLGQEAFF
TGCGCCAGCAGCCTCGGACAGGAAGCTTTCTTT
>TRBV7-9|.|TRBJ2-5|.
CASSLELAENHQETQYF
TGTGCCAGCAGCTTAGAATTGGCGGAGAACCACCAAGAGACCCAGTACTTC
>TRBV2|.|TRBJ1-4|.
CASSVQTRAGKLFF
TGTGCCAGCAGTGTGCAGACTCGGGCGGGGAAACTGTTTTTT
>TRBV5-1|TRBD2|TRBJ2-7|.
CASSSGIAGVYEQYF
TGCGCCAGCAGCTCAGGGATAGCGGGAGTCTACGAGCAGTACTTC
>TRBV4-2|.|TRBJ2-6|.
CASRTNAGPTFPSGANVLTF
TGTGCCAGCAGAACGAACGCCGGTCCAACTTTCCCATCTGGGGCCAACGTCCTGACTTTC